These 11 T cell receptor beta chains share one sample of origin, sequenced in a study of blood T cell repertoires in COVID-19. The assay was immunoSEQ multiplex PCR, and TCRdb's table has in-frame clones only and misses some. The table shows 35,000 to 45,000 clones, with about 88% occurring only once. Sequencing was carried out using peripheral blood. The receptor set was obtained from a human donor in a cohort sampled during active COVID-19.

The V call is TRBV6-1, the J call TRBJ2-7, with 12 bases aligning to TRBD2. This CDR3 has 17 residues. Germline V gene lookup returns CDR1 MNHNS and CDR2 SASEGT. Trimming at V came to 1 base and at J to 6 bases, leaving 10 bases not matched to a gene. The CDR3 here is CASSEEVLAGGLREQYF. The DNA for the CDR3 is TGTGCCAGCAGTGAAGAGGTTCTAGCGGGGGGGCTTCGCGAGCAGTACTTC.

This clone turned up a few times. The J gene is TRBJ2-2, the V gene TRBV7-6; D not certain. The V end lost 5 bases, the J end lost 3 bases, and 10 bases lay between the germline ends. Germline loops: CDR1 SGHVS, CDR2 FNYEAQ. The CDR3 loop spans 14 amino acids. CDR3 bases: TGTGCCAGCAGCCCCCGGTCCGACACCGGGGAGCTGTTTTTT. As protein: CASSPRSDTGELFF.

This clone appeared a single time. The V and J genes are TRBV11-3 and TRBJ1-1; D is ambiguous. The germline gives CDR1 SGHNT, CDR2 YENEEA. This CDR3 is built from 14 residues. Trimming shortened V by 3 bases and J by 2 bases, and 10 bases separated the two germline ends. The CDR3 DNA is TGTGCCAGCAGCTTGCGGGAGATCAACACTGAAGCTTTCTTT. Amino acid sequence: CASSLREINTEAFF.

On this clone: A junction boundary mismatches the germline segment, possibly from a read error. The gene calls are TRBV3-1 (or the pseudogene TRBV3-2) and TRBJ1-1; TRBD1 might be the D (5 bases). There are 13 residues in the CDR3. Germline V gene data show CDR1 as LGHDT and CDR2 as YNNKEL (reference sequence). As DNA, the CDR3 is TGTGCCAGCAGCCAGATGACAGACACTGGAGCTTTCTTT. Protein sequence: CASSQMTDTGAFF.

The CDR3 DNA follows: TGTGCCAGCAGCACCGGGACTAGCGGAACCTACGAGCAGTACTTC. Encoded protein: CASSTGTSGTYEQYF. V is TRBV5-4 and J is TRBJ2-7, with TRBD2 matching 11 bases. The ends lost 4 bases at V and 2 bases at J; junction bases unmatched: 5. The germline gives CDR1 SGHNT, CDR2 YYREEE (reference sequence). CDR3 length: 15 residues.

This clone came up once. CDR3 nucleotides: TGTGCCTGGAGTACGGGGAACTATGGCTACACCTTC. This sequence encodes CAWSTGNYGYTF. This sequence joins TRBV30 and TRBJ1-2; D is uncertain. The CDR3 has 12 amino acids. The V gene's germline CDR1 is GTSNPN and CDR2 SVGIG (reference sequence). Trimming removed 2 bases at V and 2 bases at J, with 6 bases between.

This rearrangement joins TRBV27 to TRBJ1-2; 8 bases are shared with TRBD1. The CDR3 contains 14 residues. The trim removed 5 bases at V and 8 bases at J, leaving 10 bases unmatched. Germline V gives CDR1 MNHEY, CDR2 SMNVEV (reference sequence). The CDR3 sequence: CASSVYQGAGGYTF. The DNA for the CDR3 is TGTGCCAGCAGTGTCTATCAGGGGGCTGGGGGCTACACCTTC.

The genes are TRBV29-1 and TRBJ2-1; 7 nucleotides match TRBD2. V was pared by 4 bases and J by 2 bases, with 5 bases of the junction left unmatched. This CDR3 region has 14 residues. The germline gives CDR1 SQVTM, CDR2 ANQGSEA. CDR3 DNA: TGCAGCGTTGGTGGGGGGGATACCTACAATGAGCAGTTCTTC. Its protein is CSVGGGDTYNEQFF.

This chain's CDR3 is CASSPGQGLSYEQYF. The CDR3 nucleotides are TGTGCCAGCAGTCCCGGACAGGGGTTATCCTACGAGCAGTACTTC. The J gene is TRBJ2-7, the V gene TRBV6-5, with 9 bases fitting TRBD1. V gave up 5 bases and J gave up 1 base; unmatched junction bases: 6. The CDR3 contains 15 residues. The germline gives CDR1 MNHEY, CDR2 SVGAGI.

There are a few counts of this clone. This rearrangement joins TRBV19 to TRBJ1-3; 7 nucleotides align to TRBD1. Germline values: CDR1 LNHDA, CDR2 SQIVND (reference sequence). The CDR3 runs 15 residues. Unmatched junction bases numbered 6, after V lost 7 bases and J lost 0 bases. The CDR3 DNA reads TGTGCCAGTACCCGGGACAGCGCCTCTGGAAACACCATATATTTT. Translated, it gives CASTRDSASGNTIYF.

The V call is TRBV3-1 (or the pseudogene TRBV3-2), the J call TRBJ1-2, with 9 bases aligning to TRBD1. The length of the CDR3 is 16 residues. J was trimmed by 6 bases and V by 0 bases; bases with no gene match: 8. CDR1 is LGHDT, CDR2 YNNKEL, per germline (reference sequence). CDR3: CASSQDPGQGIHGYTF. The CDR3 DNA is TGTGCCAGCAGCCAAGATCCAGGACAGGGGATTCATGGCTACACCTTC.